The source of this TCR beta chain is a study of blood T cells in healthy people across ages. The study's findings and limits: Observed TCR beta diversity showed a strong correlation with the percentage of naive T cells as measured by flow cytometry. Fewer expanded clones and more diversity marked long-lived versus aged donors.

Per the germline V gene, CDR1 is MDHEN and CDR2 is SYDVKM. Trimming pared 5 bases from V and 2 bases from J, leaving 13 bases between. The CDR3 runs to 15 residues. The second PCR ran roughly 6 to 12 cycles with a sample-barcoded 5' primer and J-beta primers. Via MiXCR, TCRdb re-called the 5' RACE reads, giving one row per CDR3 protein. The sample lists 1.5 million to 2 million distinct CDR3 sequences; about 50% were seen once. This clonotype has just a few counts. Its antigen remains unknown. The study drew donors from healthy Caucasian individuals in Russia aged 6 to 90. Each donor supplied 7.5 to 10 milliliters of peripheral blood.

This rearrangement joins TRBV28 to TRBJ1-5; D gene uncertain. The TCR originated in a woman in her forties in good health. The specimen sequenced was blood. CDR3 protein: CASSPGRRGNQPQHF. The DNA for the CDR3 is TGTGCCAGCAGTCCCGGGAGGAGGGGCAATCAGCCCCAGCATTTT.